These T cell receptor beta chains were read from a single sample in a study of blood T cell repertoires in COVID-19. TCRdb's copy holds only in-frame clones and misses some; the assay was immunoSEQ multiplex PCR. The sample includes some 210,000 clones, 80% of them seen just once. What was sequenced was PBMCs or T cells enriched from blood (not recorded which). All receptors come from a man between 25 and 39 years old with acute COVID-19. The CDR3 runs from the conserved cysteine through the conserved F or W. Each record gives: clone size, V gene, J gene, D gene, CDR3 DNA, CDR3 protein. The D gene is left open where the match is weak. The size of a clone is reported for some rows only, either as once, few or many, or as a class for expanded clones.

>-|TRBV10-3|TRBJ2-7|-
TGTGCCACCCAGCAGGGAAGGAACGAGCAGTACTTC
CATQQGRNEQYF
>-|TRBV5-4|TRBJ2-2|TRBD2
TGTGCCAGCAGCTTAGCGGGACTGAACACCGGGGAGCTGTTTTTT
CASSLAGLNTGELFF
>-|TRBV6-5|TRBJ2-3|-
TGTGCCAGCAGTTACTCGGGTGGGGGCACCTTAGGGACGCAGTATTTT
CASSYSGGGTLGTQYF
>-|TRBV29-1|TRBJ2-7|-
TGCAGCGTCGAGACGGGAGAAGCCTACGAGCAGTACTTC
CSVETGEAYEQYF
>-|TRBV7-9|TRBJ1-3|-
TGTGCCAGCAGCTCCGGACAGCGCTCTGGAAACACCATATATTTT
CASSSGQRSGNTIYF
>-|TRBV19|TRBJ1-1|-
TGTGCCAGTAGTATACTCACCCAGGGCGGGGGGACTGAAGCTTTCTTT
CASSILTQGGGTEAFF
>few|TRBV7-2|TRBJ1-2|TRBD1
TGTGCCAGCAGCCGTCCGGGACAGGGGGCTGTTGGCTACACCTTC
CASSRPGQGAVGYTF
>once|TRBV28|TRBJ2-7|-
TGTGCCAGCTCCTCCCCTGGCAGGGTCTACGAGCAGTACTTC
CASSSPGRVYEQYF
>few|TRBV7-6|TRBJ2-5|TRBD2
TGTGCCAGCAGCACCGGACGACGGGGGGTCGGGGAGACCCAGTACTTC
CASSTGRRGVGETQYF
>once|TRBV6-4|TRBJ2-1|TRBD2
TGTGCCAGCAGTGCAGGGGATCTAGCGGGGGGGAATGAGCAGTTCTTC
CASSAGDLAGGNEQFF
>few|TRBV12-5|TRBJ1-2|TRBD1
TGTGCTAGTGGTTTGGGACAGGGGTCCCATGGCTACACCTTC
CASGLGQGSHGYTF
>few|TRBV5-6|TRBJ2-7|-
TGTGCCAGCAGCTCCCGAACAGTTGGGGAGCAGTACTTC
CASSSRTVGEQYF
>-|TRBV5-4|TRBJ1-2|TRBD1
TGTGCCAGCAGCCGGACAGGGTTTGACTATGGCTACACCTTC
CASSRTGFDYGYTF